What follows are 21 T cell receptor beta chains derived from one specimen sequenced in a study of Tregs in tolerant kidney transplant recipients. Measured with immunoSEQ multiplex PCR; TCRdb has only the in-frame clones, and not every one. The sample records roughly 250,000 clones, about four fifths being singletons. The specimen sequenced was CD4+ T cells from blood. The receptors were gathered from a human donor in good health.

The genes are TRBV5-1 and TRBJ2-5; 7 nucleotides align to TRBD2. The J call could be wrong; TRBJ2-7 is a better fit for the DNA end. This CDR3 comprises 15 residues. Germline V gene sequence: CDR1 SGHRS, CDR2 YFSETQ. The chain's CDR3 is CASRSLGRETYEQYF. The DNA of the CDR3 is TGCGCCAGCAGGTCATTAGGGCGGGAGACCTACGAGCAGTACTTC.

The V call is TRBV29-1, the J call TRBJ1-4; D not resolved. This CDR3 contains 13 residues. Deletions cut 5 bases from V and 0 bases from J, with 7 bases between. Germline V gene lookup returns CDR1 SQVTM and CDR2 ANQGSEA. The chain's CDR3 is CSVRLTTNEKLFF. As DNA, the CDR3 is TGCAGCGTTAGGCTAACAACTAATGAAAAACTGTTTTTT.

The chain has TRBV7-2 and TRBJ2-7; TRBD1 aligns across 7 bases. Trimming at V came to 1 base and at J to 6 bases, leaving 3 bases not matched to a gene. From germline, CDR1 is SGHTA and CDR2 FQGNSA. CDR3 length: 13 residues. The CDR3 DNA is TGTGCCAGCAGCTTAGGACAGGGAACCGAGCAGTACTTC. Protein: CASSLGQGTEQYF.

CDR3 nucleotides: TGTGCCATCGGTACCGGAGGAGATACGCAGTATTTT. Protein sequence: CAIGTGGDTQYF. The rearrangement links TRBV10-3 to TRBJ2-3, with D possibly being TRBD2 (5 bases). The CDR3 is 12 residues long. V lost 8 bases and J 5 bases, leaving 11 bases between the germline ends. Germline V gene data show CDR1 as ENHRY and CDR2 as SYGVKD.

The V and J genes are TRBV5-1 and TRBJ2-7; TRBD1 aligns across 8 bases. The CDR3 length is 15 residues. The V gene end was trimmed by 4 bases and the J gene end by 0 bases; junction bases not matched to a gene: 6. The V gene's germline CDR1 is SGHRS and CDR2 YFSETQ. CDR3 DNA: TGCGCCAGCAGCACGGACAGGGCTAGCTCCTACGAGCAGTACTTC. It encodes CASSTDRASSYEQYF.

This clone was observed once. A junction boundary mismatches the germline segment, possibly from a read error. V and J are TRBV20-1 and TRBJ2-1; TRBD2 might be the D (6 bases). The CDR3 sequence is 11 residues long. From germline, CDR1 is DFQATT and CDR2 SNEGSKA (reference sequence). The CDR3 DNA reads as TGCAGTACACAAACTAGCTGGCGTTCGGTCTTC. Encoded protein: CSTQTSWRSVF.

The chain has TRBV6-4 and TRBJ1-2; D possibly corresponds to TRBD1 (6 bases). Germline values: CDR1 MRHNA, CDR2 SNTAGT. V lost 5 bases and J lost 6, with 13 bases in between. The CDR3 length is 13 residues. CDR3 region: CASSQTRGNGYTF. The CDR3 nucleotides read TGTGCCAGCAGTCAAACAAGGGGGAATGGCTACACCTTC.

The genes are TRBV6-5 and TRBJ1-4, with unresolved D. The CDR3 has 15 amino acids. CDR1 and CDR2 from the germline V gene are MNHEY and SVGAGI. V was shortened by 2 bases and J by 8 bases, with 15 bases between the two germline ends. CDR3 in DNA: TGTGCCAGCAGTTACGGAGGGTCCAGAAGCGAAAAACTGTTTTTT. Translating gives CASSYGGSRSEKLFF.

The CDR3 DNA sequence: TGTGCCAGCAGCCCCCGTGGGGGGGCAGGGCACTATGGCTACACCTTC. This translates into CASSPRGGAGHYGYTF. The chain has TRBV21-1 and TRBJ1-2. TRBV21-1 is a pseudogene. The CDR3 length is 16 residues.

V is TRBV5-1 and J is TRBJ2-7, with TRBD2 matching 8 bases. Germline lookup yields CDR1 SGHRS and CDR2 YFSETQ. Germline trimming cut 2 bases from V and 3 bases from J; bases unmatched to any gene: 22. The CDR3 is made up of 20 amino acids. CDR3 DNA sequence: TGCGCCAGCAGCTTCCCGGGAGGGGGGAAAGGGTCTCCCGGGTACTACGAGCAGTACTTC. Translated, it gives CASSFPGGGKGSPGYYEQYF.

The chain employs TRBV27 and TRBJ2-7; either TRBD1 or TRBD2 may fit D (5 bases each). The V and J ends lost 9 bases and 12 bases respectively, with 21 bases between them. The CDR3 length is 12 residues. Germline assignment: CDR1 MNHEY and CDR2 SMNVEV (reference sequence). CDR3 bases: TGTGCCAGTTGGGAGTTATCGGCAGGGCCGTACTTC. This codes for CASWELSAGPYF.

The chain uses TRBV12-5 and TRBJ2-1, with 9 positions matching TRBD2. Unmatched junction bases numbered 4, after V lost 6 bases and J lost 7 bases. The CDR3 is made up of 13 amino acids. Germline V CDR1 and CDR2: LGHNT, FRNRAP. As DNA, the CDR3 is TGTGCTAGTGGCTTAGCGGGGGTGAATGAGCAGTTCTTC. It encodes CASGLAGVNEQFF.

J is TRBJ1-3 and V is TRBV5-1; D is unresolved. CDR1 and CDR2 (germline): SGHRS, YFSETQ. V lost 1 base, J lost 0 bases, and 11 bases lay in between. The CDR3 extends over 16 amino acids. This CDR3 is CASSLMSGSSGNTIYF. The CDR3 nucleotides read TGCGCCAGCAGCTTGATGAGCGGAAGCTCTGGAAACACCATATATTTT.

CDR3 loop: CASSSWGGGPEQYF. The CDR3 nucleotides read TGTGCCAGCAGCTCGTGGGGCGGGGGGCCGGAGCAGTACTTC. The chain uses TRBV11-2 and TRBJ2-7, with TRBD2 matching 8 bases. The V segment lost 4 bases and the J segment 7 bases; nucleotides outside the gene matches: 9. CDR1 is SGHAT, CDR2 FQNNGV, per germline. This CDR3 contains 14 residues.

The genes are TRBV20-1 and TRBJ1-1, with unresolved D. The germline V gene has CDR1 DFQATT and CDR2 SNEGSKA (reference sequence). Trimming took off 6 bases at V and 8 bases at J, with 10 bases between the two ends. This CDR3 spans 10 amino acids. CDR3 protein: CSAQTLEAFF. In nucleotides, the CDR3 is TGCAGTGCACAGACACTAGAAGCTTTCTTT.

This clone was found a few times. V gene TRBV10-3 combines with J gene TRBJ1-5, with a tentative D call TRBD1 (6 bases). Germline lookup yields CDR1 ENHRY and CDR2 SYGVKD. V was cut by 8 bases and J by 5 bases, with 16 bases left in between. This CDR3 has 14 residues. The CDR3 DNA reads TGTGCCATCTCTCTTTCGGGGGCGGATCAGCCCCAGCATTTT. Its translation is CAISLSGADQPQHF.

The genes are TRBV9 and TRBJ1-5; 7 nucleotides agree with TRBD1. Germline V gene data show CDR1 as SGDLS and CDR2 as YYNGEE. The CDR3 has 15 residues. The J segment lost 3 bases and the V segment lost 0 bases, leaving 3 bases of the junction unmatched. The CDR3 nucleotides read TGTGCCAGCAGCGTAGCTGGGACAGTCAATCAGCCCCAGCATTTT. Amino acid sequence: CASSVAGTVNQPQHF.

The rearrangement joins TRBV2 to TRBJ2-7; TRBD2 is a possible D gene (6 bases). CDR3 length: 14 amino acids. V was clipped by 6 bases and J by 3 bases, with 15 bases between them. Germline V gene sequence: CDR1 SNHLY, CDR2 FYNNEI. CDR3 bases: TGTGCCAGCAGAGAATTTAGCGGATTCTACGAGCAGTACTTC. This gives the protein CASREFSGFYEQYF. Looking up the rest from reference TRBV2 and TRBJ2-7 gives the full variable domain: EPEVTQTPSHQVTQMGQEVILRCVPISNHLYFYWYRQILGQKVEFLVSFYNNEISEKSEIFDDQFSVERPDGSNFTLKIRSTKLEDSAMYFCASREFSGFYEQYFGPGTRLTVT.

This chain connects TRBV29-1 to TRBJ2-7; possible D gene TRBD1, 6 bases. Germline V gene data show CDR1 as SQVTM and CDR2 as ANQGSEA. This CDR3 spans 13 amino acids. V lost 5 bases and J 2 bases, leaving 13 bases between the germline ends. DNA of the CDR3: TGCAGCGTTTACAGGGTAGACACCTACGAGCAGTACTTC. This encodes CSVYRVDTYEQYF.

Points on this clone: Other DNA sequences in the sample encode the same CDR3. This chain joins TRBV5-1 and TRBJ2-5, with D unresolved. CDR1 and CDR2 (germline): SGHRS, YFSETQ. The V end was cut by 1 base, the J end by 0 bases, with 7 bases between. The CDR3 has 14 amino acids. CDR3 DNA: TGCGCCAGCAGCTTGTTAGGGAACCAAGAGACCCAGTACTTC. Its translation is CASSLLGNQETQYF.

The chain links TRBV29-1 to TRBJ1-2, with D possibly matching TRBD1 (6 bases). Trimming stripped 4 bases from V and 6 bases from J, with 15 bases between. This CDR3 has 13 amino acids. CDR1 is SQVTM and CDR2 is ANQGSEA in the germline V gene. The CDR3 sequence is CSVVTGTSDGYTF. CDR3 DNA sequence: TGCAGCGTTGTTACCGGGACATCGGATGGCTACACCTTC.